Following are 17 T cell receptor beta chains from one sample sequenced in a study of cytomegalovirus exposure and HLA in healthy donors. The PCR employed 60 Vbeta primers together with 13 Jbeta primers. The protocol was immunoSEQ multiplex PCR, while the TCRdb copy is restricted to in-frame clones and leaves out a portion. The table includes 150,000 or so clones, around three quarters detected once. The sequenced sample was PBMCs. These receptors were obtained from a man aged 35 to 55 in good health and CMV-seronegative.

The CDR3, as DNA: TGTGCCAGCAGCGTATTGAGCGGACCGAATGAAAAACTGTTTTTT. Translated, it gives CASSVLSGPNEKLFF. The chain links TRBV9 to TRBJ1-4; D remains unclear. The germline V gene encodes CDR1 SGDLS and CDR2 YYNGEE. V was shortened by 1 base and J by 5 bases, with 12 bases between the two germline ends. CDR3 size: 15 residues. The whole variable domain, filled in from reference TRBV9 and TRBJ1-4, reads DSGVTQTPKHLITATGQRVTLRCSPRSGDLSVYWYQQSLDQGLQFLIQYYNGEERAKGNILERFSAQQFPDLHSELNLSSLELGDSALYFCASSVLSGPNEKLFFGSGTQLSVL.

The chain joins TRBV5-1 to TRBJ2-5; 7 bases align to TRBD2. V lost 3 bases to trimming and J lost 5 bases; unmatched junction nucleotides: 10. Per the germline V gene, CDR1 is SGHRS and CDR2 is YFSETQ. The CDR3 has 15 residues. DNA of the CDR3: TGCGCCAGCAGCTCCAGCGGGACCCTTGGGGAGACCCAGTACTTC. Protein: CASSSSGTLGETQYF.

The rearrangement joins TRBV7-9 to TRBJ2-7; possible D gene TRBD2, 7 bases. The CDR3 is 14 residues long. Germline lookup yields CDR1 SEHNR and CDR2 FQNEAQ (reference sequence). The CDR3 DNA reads TGTTCCAGCAGCCTCATGGGGGGGCAGTACGAGCAGTACGTC. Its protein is CSSSLMGGQYEQYV.

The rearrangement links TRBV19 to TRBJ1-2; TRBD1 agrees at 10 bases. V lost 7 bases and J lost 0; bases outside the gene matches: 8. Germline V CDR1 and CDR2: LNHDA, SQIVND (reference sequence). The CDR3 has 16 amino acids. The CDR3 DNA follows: TGTGCCAGTACCTTGGGGACAGGGGTCCCTAACTATGGCTACACCTTC. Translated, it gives CASTLGTGVPNYGYTF. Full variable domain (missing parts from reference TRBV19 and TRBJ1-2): DGGITQSPKYLFRKEGQNVTLSCEQNLNHDAMYWYRQDPGQGLRLIYYSQIVNDFQKGDIAEGYSVSREKKESFPLTVTSAQKNPTAFYLCASTLGTGVPNYGYTFGSGTRLTVV.

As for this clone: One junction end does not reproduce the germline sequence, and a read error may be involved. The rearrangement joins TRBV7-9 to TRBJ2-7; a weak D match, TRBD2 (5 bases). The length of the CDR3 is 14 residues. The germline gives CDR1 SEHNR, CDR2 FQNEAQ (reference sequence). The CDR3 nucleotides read TGTTCCAGCAGCTTCGACGGGAATCGCTACGAGCAGTACTTC. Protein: CSSSFDGNRYEQYF.

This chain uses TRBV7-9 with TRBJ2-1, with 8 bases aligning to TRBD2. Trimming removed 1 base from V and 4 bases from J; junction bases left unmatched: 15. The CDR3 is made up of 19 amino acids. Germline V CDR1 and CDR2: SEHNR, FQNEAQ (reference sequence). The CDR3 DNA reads TGTGCCAGCAGCTTAGATCGGGGTCCCTTAGCGGGGAGATACAATGAGCAGTTCTTC. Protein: CASSLDRGPLAGRYNEQFF. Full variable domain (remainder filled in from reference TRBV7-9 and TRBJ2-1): DTGVSQNPRHKITKRGQNVTFRCDPISEHNRLYWYRQTLGQGPEFLTYFQNEAQLEKSRLLSDRFSAERPKGSFSTLEIQRTEQGDSAMYLCASSLDRGPLAGRYNEQFFGPGTRLTVL.

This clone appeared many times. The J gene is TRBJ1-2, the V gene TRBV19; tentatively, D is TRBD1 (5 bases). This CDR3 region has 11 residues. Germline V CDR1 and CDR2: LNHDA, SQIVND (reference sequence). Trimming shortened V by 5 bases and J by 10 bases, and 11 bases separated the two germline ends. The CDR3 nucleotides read TGTGCCAGTAGTCAGGCGGGGGTCTACACCTTC. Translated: CASSQAGVYTF.

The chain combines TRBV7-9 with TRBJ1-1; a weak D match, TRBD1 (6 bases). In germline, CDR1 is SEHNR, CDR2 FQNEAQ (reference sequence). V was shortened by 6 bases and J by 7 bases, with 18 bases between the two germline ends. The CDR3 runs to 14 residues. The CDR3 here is CASSHSAGANEAFF. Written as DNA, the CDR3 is TGTGCCAGCAGTCATTCGGCGGGGGCGAATGAAGCTTTCTTT. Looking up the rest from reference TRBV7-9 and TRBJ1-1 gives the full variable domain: DTGVSQNPRHKITKRGQNVTFRCDPISEHNRLYWYRQTLGQGPEFLTYFQNEAQLEKSRLLSDRFSAERPKGSFSTLEIQRTEQGDSAMYLCASSHSAGANEAFFGQGTRLTVV.

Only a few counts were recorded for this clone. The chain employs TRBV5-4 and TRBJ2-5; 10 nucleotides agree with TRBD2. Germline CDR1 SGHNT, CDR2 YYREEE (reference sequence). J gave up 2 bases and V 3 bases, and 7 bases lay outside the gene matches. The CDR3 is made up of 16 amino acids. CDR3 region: CASSWGTSAIQETQYF. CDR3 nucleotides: TGTGCCAGCAGCTGGGGGACTAGCGCAATACAAGAGACCCAGTACTTC. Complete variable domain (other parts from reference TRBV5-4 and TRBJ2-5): ETGVTQSPTHLIKTRGQQVTLRCSSQSGHNTVSWYQQALGQGPQFIFQYYREEENGRGNFPPRFSGLQFPNYSSELNVNALELDDSALYLCASSWGTSAIQETQYFGPGTRLLVL.

CDR3 DNA sequence: TGCGCCAGCAGCTTCCCAGGGATCGTGGATACGCAGTATTTT. Amino acid sequence: CASSFPGIVDTQYF. The chain carries TRBV5-1 and TRBJ2-3; D is perhaps TRBD1 (5 bases). This CDR3 has 14 amino acids. Trimming took 2 bases from V and 6 from J, leaving 13 bases between them. Germline V lookup: CDR1 SGHRS, CDR2 YFSETQ.

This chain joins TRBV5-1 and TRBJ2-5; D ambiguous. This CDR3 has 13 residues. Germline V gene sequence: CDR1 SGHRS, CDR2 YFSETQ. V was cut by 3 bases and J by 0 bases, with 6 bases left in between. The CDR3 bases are TGCGCCAGCAGCTCACCGGACCAAGAGACCCAGTACTTC. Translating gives CASSSPDQETQYF.

CDR3 sequence reads: CASSVDSKTEAFF. The CDR3 DNA reads as TGTGCCAGCAGCGTGGACAGTAAGACTGAAGCTTTCTTT. The chain combines TRBV5-4 with TRBJ1-1, with D perhaps TRBD1 (6 bases). Between the trimmed V and J ends, which lost 4 bases and 5 bases, there was a span of 12 bases. The CDR3 loop spans 13 amino acids. Germline V CDR1 and CDR2: SGHNT, YYREEE (reference sequence).

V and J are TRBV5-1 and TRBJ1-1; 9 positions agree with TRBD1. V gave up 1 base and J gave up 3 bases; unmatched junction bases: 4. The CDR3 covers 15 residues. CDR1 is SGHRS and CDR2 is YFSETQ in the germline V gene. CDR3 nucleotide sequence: TGCGCCAGCAGCTTGACTACAGGGGGCGACACTGAAGCTTTCTTT. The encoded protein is CASSLTTGGDTEAFF.

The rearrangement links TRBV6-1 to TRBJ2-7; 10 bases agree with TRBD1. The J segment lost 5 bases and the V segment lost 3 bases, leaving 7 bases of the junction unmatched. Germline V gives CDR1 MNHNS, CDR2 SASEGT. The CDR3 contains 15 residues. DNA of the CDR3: TGTGCCAGCAGTGACCTGGGACAGGGGCGCAACGAGCAGTACTTC. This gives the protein CASSDLGQGRNEQYF.

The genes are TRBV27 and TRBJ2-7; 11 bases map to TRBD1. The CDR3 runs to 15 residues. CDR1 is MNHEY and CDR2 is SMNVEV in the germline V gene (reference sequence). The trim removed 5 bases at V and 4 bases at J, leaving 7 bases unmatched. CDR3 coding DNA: TGTGCCAGCAGTCCTCCGGGGACAGGGGGATACGAGCAGTACTTC. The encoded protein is CASSPPGTGGYEQYF.

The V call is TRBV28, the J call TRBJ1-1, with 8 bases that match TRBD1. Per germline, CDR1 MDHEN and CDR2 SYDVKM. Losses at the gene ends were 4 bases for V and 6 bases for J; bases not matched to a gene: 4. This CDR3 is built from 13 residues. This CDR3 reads CASSSTGVAEAFF. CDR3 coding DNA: TGTGCCAGCAGTTCGACAGGGGTGGCTGAAGCTTTCTTT.

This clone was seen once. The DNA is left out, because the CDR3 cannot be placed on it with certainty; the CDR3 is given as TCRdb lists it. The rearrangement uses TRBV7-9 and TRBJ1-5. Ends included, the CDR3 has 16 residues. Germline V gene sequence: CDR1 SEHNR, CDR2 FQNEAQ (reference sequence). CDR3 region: CSSSFGEGVVDQPQHF.